This paragraph covers one TCR beta chain sequence. No antigen is known for it. Generated by immunoSEQ multiplex PCR, the TCRdb table keeps only in-frame clones and is missing some. The sample lists about 120,000 clones, approximately 96% occurring once. The sample comes from a study of graft-versus-host responses after intestinal transplantation. Overall study: Recipients underwent multivisceral, liver-intestinal, or isolated intestinal transplants. Study observations and caveats: Graft-donor T cell macrochimerism coincided with high graft-versus-host to host-versus-graft clonal ratios in allografts. Some GvH clones appeared in ileal mucosa or blood before recipient bone marrow.

The germline gives CDR1 LNHDA, CDR2 SQIVND (reference sequence). The germline V and J ends were trimmed by 1 base and 0 bases, with 7 bases remaining between them. The CDR3 covers 15 residues. J is TRBJ1-5 and V is TRBV19; D not resolved. This receptor was taken from a human donor who received an intestinal transplant. Here the sequenced sample was unstimulated CD8+ T cells sorted from spleen or lymph node cells, taken before intestinal transplant. Here the CDR3 reads CASSIVEGSNQPQHF. The CDR3 DNA follows: TGTGCCAGTAGTATAGTGGAGGGTAGCAATCAGCCCCAGCATTTT.